The rows below give T cell receptor beta chains drawn from one sample of a study of blood T cells in healthy people across ages. One entry per CDR3 protein, called by TCRdb with MiXCR from the 5' RACE reads. This table has 1.5 million to 2 million distinct CDR3 sequences, roughly 50% appearing once. Material for sequencing was blood. The source of these receptors is a woman between 40 and 50 years old in good health. The CDR3 runs from the conserved cysteine through the conserved F or W. Fields, in order: V gene, J gene, D gene, CDR3 length, clone size, CDR3 protein, CDR3 DNA. D genes are given only for firm matches. Size values are once, few and many counts, or a class for expanded clones, and some rows have none.

v_gene: TRBV25-1
j_gene: TRBJ2-3
d_gene: NA
len: 13
abundance: NA
CDR3aa: CASVKPSTYTQYF
CDR3nt: TGTGCCAGCGTTAAACCCTCGACATATACGCAGTATTTT

v_gene: TRBV7-2
j_gene: TRBJ2-7
d_gene: TRBD2
len: 16
abundance: NA
CDR3aa: CASSPLLAGDSYEQYF
CDR3nt: TGTGCCAGCAGCCCCCTGCTAGCGGGGGACTCCTACGAGCAGTACTTC

v_gene: TRBV29-1
j_gene: TRBJ2-3
d_gene: TRBD2
len: 15
abundance: few
CDR3aa: CSVEPLGTSGDTQYF
CDR3nt: TGCAGCGTTGAACCCCTAGGGACTAGCGGCGATACGCAGTATTTT

v_gene: TRBV11-1
j_gene: TRBJ2-6
d_gene: TRBD1
len: 21
abundance: NA
CDR3aa: CASSLVVVAGQGLSGANVLTF
CDR3nt: TGTGCCAGCAGCTTAGTTGTGGTCGCGGGACAGGGGCTCTCCGGGGCCAACGTCCTGACTTTC

v_gene: TRBV7-2
j_gene: TRBJ1-2
d_gene: NA
len: 16
abundance: NA
CDR3aa: CASSLALQGEGYGYTF
CDR3nt: TGTGCCAGCAGCTTAGCCCTACAAGGGGAAGGGTATGGCTACACCTTC

v_gene: TRBV5-1
j_gene: TRBJ2-4
d_gene: NA
len: 17
abundance: NA
CDR3aa: CASSLHQGMLAKNIQYF
CDR3nt: TGCGCCAGCAGCCTTCATCAGGGGATGTTGGCCAAAAACATTCAGTACTTC

v_gene: TRBV3-1
j_gene: TRBJ2-5
d_gene: NA
len: 16
abundance: few
CDR3aa: CASSQARPTLQETQYF
CDR3nt: TGTGCCAGCAGCCAAGCCCGACCGACACTGCAAGAGACCCAGTACTTC

v_gene: TRBV12-3/TRBV12-4
j_gene: TRBJ1-2
d_gene: NA
len: 11
abundance: many
CDR3aa: CASRRDYGYTF
CDR3nt: TGTGCCAGCAGGCGGGACTATGGCTACACCTTC

v_gene: TRBV3-1
j_gene: TRBJ2-1
d_gene: TRBD1
len: 16
abundance: NA
CDR3aa: CASSQDSRGHGNEQFF
CDR3nt: TGTGCCAGCAGCCAAGATTCCAGGGGGCATGGGAATGAGCAGTTCTTC

v_gene: TRBV15
j_gene: TRBJ1-6
d_gene: NA
len: 15
abundance: NA
CDR3aa: CATRLGSGNNSPLHF
CDR3nt: TGTGCCACTAGATTGGGGTCGGGCAATAATTCACCCCTCCACTTT

v_gene: TRBV5-1
j_gene: TRBJ2-7
d_gene: TRBD1
len: 15
abundance: NA
CDR3aa: CANSPGQGLAYEQYF
CDR3nt: TGCGCCAACAGCCCCGGACAGGGACTGGCCTACGAGCAGTACTTC